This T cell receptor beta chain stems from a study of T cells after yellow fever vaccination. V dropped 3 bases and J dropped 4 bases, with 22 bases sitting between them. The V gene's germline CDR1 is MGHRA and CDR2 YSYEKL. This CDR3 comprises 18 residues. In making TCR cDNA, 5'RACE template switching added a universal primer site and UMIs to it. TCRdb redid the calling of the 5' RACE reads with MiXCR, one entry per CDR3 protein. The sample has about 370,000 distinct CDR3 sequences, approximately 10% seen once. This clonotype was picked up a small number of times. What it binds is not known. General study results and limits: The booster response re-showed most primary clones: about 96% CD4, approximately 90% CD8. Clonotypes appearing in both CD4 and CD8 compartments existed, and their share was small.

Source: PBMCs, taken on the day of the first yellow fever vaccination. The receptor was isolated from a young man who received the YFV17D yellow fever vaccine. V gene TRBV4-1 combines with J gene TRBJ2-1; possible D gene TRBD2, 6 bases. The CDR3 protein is CASSQGTRLVMGYNEQFF. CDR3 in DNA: TGCGCCAGCAGCCAGGGCACCAGACTAGTGATGGGGTACAATGAGCAGTTCTTC.